These 11 T cell receptor beta chains originate from one sample sequenced in a study of blood T cells in healthy people across ages. Then a second PCR, running about 6 to 12 cycles, was carried out with a sample-barcoded 5' primer and a J-beta primer mix. A single record per CDR3 protein comes from TCRdb applying MiXCR to the 5' RACE reads. The sample includes about 1.7 million distinct CDR3 sequences, roughly 27% of them seen just once. The specimen sequenced was blood. Receptor source: a woman between 25 and 40 years old in good health.

This clonotype was counted many times. J is TRBJ1-2 and V is TRBV20-1; D remains ambiguous. The germline V gene encodes CDR1 DFQATT and CDR2 SNEGSKA (reference sequence). The CDR3 covers 9 residues. The germline V and J ends were trimmed by 5 bases and 11 bases, with 9 bases remaining between them. The CDR3 DNA reads as TGCAGTGCTCCCCCTGTATACACCTTC. Encoded protein: CSAPPVYTF.

This chain links TRBV4-2 with TRBJ2-5, with a tentative D call TRBD2 (5 bases). V was clipped by 0 bases and J by 4 bases, with 15 bases between them. In germline, CDR1 is LGHNA, CDR2 YNFKEQ. The CDR3 totals 16 residues. CDR3 nucleotide sequence: TGTGCCAGCAGCCAAGATGAAAGGGCAGGAGGAGAGACCCAGTACTTC. Its protein is CASSQDERAGGETQYF.

For this clonotype: One junction end disagrees with the germline gene, perhaps due to a read error. CDR3 coding DNA: TGTAGTGCTAGACTCCTCCTCGGATTGGTAGCGGGGATTCAAGAGACCCAGTACTTC. Translated: CSARLLLGLVAGIQETQYF. The rearrangement uses TRBV20-1 and TRBJ2-5; 8 bases align to TRBD2. The CDR3 totals 19 residues. Germline CDR1 is DFQATT and CDR2 is SNEGSKA (reference sequence).

This clonotype was found many times. The genes are TRBV27 and TRBJ2-1, with 8 bases identical to TRBD2. The V segment lost 5 bases and the J segment 9 bases; nucleotides outside the gene matches: 9. The CDR3 is 14 residues long. CDR1 and CDR2 from the germline V gene are MNHEY and SMNVEV (reference sequence). CDR3 nucleotides: TGTGCCAGCAGTCTCCAGCGGGAGCGAGGTGAGCAGTTCTTC. It specifies CASSLQRERGEQFF.

This clonotype was found a few times. V and J are TRBV5-1 and TRBJ2-7, with 8 bases lining up with TRBD2. This CDR3 has 17 residues. Germline V gene data show CDR1 as SGHRS and CDR2 as YFSETQ. The ends lost 3 bases at V and 0 bases at J; junction bases unmatched: 11. CDR3 loop: CASSSQQVAGRSYEQYF. CDR3 sequence (DNA): TGCGCCAGCAGCTCCCAGCAGGTAGCGGGGCGCTCCTACGAGCAGTACTTC.

The chain carries TRBV29-1 and TRBJ1-2, with D unclear. CDR3 length equals 18 residues. Deletions cut 0 bases from V and 3 bases from J, with 23 bases between. Germline V lookup: CDR1 SQVTM, CDR2 ANQGSEA. The CDR3: CSVEDQSGVGGYDYGYTF. CDR3 sequence (DNA): TGCAGCGTTGAAGACCAAAGTGGAGTGGGAGGGTACGACTATGGCTACACCTTC.

The genes are TRBV2 and TRBJ2-7; TRBD2 agrees at 13 bases. In germline, CDR1 is SNHLY, CDR2 FYNNEI. This CDR3 has 15 residues. Trimming removed 6 bases from V and 5 bases from J; junction bases left unmatched: 7. In nucleotides, the CDR3 is TGTGCCAGCAGACCCGGGACTAGCGGGACCCACGAGCAGTACTTC. Translation: CASRPGTSGTHEQYF. Filled out from reference TRBV2 and TRBJ2-7, the complete variable domain reads EPEVTQTPSHQVTQMGQEVILRCVPISNHLYFYWYRQILGQKVEFLVSFYNNEISEKSEIFDDQFSVERPDGSNFTLKIRSTKLEDSAMYFCASRPGTSGTHEQYFGPGTRLTVT.

The chain couples TRBV4-1 to TRBJ2-5; perhaps TRBD2 as D (5 bases). CDR3 length equals 15 residues. The V and J ends lost 1 base and 5 bases respectively, with 14 bases between them. Germline CDR1 MGHRA, CDR2 YSYEKL. CDR3 region: CASSQGGGRGETQYF. The CDR3 DNA sequence: TGCGCCAGCAGCCAAGGAGGCGGCAGAGGGGAGACCCAGTACTTC.

This clonotype has just a few counts. This chain links TRBV24-1 with TRBJ2-1; the match to TRBD1 covers 8 bases. With 1 base clipped from V and 7 bases from J, the junction kept 5 bases outside the gene matches. In germline, CDR1 is KGHDR, CDR2 SFDVKD. CDR3 length: 15 residues. Here the CDR3 reads CATSDLPGGGNEQFF. Written as DNA, the CDR3 is TGTGCCACCAGTGATTTACCAGGGGGCGGGAATGAGCAGTTCTTC.

Remarks on this clonotype: The junction differs from germline at one of its ends, possibly a read error. V usage is TRBV6-5 and J usage is TRBJ2-1, with 11 bases that match TRBD2. Per the germline V gene, CDR1 is MNHEY and CDR2 is SVGAGI. The CDR3 has 16 residues. This chain's CDR3 is CAGSYYGTSGANEQFF. DNA for the CDR3: TGTGCCGGCAGTTACTACGGGACTAGCGGCGCCAATGAGCAGTTCTTC.

This clonotype was recorded at least ten times. The rearrangement links TRBV5-1 to TRBJ1-2; unclear D gene. The CDR3 has 14 amino acids. The V end lost 4 bases, the J end lost 6 bases, and 16 bases lay between the germline ends. Per the germline V gene, CDR1 is SGHRS and CDR2 is YFSETQ. The CDR3 region is CASSPWRGYNGYTF. The CDR3 bases are TGCGCCAGCAGCCCGTGGCGGGGTTATAATGGCTACACCTTC.